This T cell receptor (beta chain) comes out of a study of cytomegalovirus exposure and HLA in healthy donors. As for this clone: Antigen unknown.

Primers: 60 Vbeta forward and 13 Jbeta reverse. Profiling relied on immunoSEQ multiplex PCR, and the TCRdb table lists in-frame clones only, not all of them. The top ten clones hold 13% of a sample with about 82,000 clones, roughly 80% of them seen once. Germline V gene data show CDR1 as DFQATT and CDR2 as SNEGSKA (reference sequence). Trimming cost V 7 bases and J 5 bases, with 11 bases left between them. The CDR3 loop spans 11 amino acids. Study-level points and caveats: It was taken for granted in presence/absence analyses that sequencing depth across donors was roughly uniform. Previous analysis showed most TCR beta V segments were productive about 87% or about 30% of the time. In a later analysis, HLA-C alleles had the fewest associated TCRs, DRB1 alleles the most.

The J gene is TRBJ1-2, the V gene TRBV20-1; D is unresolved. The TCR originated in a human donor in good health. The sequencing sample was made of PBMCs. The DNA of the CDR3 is TGCAGTGTCACCGGGGTGTATGGCTACACCTTC. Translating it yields CSVTGVYGYTF.